This paragraph reports one T cell receptor (delta chain). At one end, the junction sequence differs from germline, possibly due to a read error. The data originate from a study of gamma-delta T cells after stem cell transplantation. TCRdb ran CATT on the RT-PCR reads. The sample lists approximately 2,000 delta-chain clones, about 15% occurring once. Germline V gives CDR1 TSWWSYY, CDR2 QGS. This CDR3 is built from 21 residues. This clonotype was sampled from a human donor. It is not recorded whose cells these are; they may come from a transplant donor. V is TRDV1 and J is TRDJ1; 9 bases match TRDD3. The sample was gamma-delta T cells. The CDR3 protein is CALGQLRLTSLRGGYPDKLIF. CDR3 nucleotides: TGTGCTCTTGGGCAACTTCGGCTAACTTCCCTCCGAGGGGGATACCCCGATAAACTCATCTTT.